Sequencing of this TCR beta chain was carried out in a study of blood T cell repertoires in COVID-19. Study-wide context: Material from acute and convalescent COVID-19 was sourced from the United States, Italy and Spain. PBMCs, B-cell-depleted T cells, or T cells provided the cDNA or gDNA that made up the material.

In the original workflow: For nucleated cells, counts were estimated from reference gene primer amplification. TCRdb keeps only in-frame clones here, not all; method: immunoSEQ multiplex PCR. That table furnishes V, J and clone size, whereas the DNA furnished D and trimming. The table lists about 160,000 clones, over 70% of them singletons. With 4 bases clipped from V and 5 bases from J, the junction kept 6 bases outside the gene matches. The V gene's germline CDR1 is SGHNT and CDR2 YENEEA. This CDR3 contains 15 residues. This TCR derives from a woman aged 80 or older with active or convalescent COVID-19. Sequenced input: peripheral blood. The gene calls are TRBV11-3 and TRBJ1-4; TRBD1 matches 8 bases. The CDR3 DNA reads TGTGCCAGCAGCTACTACAGGGGGAACAATGAAAAACTGTTTTTT. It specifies CASSYYRGNNEKLFF.